This T cell receptor beta chain originates from a study of CD8 T cells in ankylosing spondylitis. TCRdb re-called the 5' RACE reads with MiXCR, one entry per CDR3 protein. Of a few hundred thousand distinct CDR3 sequences in the sample, about 11% were seen once. This clonotype came up many times. Antigen: not known. Trimming took 6 bases from V and 4 from J, leaving 13 bases between them. The CDR3 spans 13 residues. Findings and caveats of the study: According to the report, clones linked to the disease were significantly enriched in matched synovial fluid samples taken from ankylosing spondylitis patients.

Sequencing input: blood, either unsorted or a sorted T cell fraction (not recorded which). This clonotype was sampled from a male donor with ankylosing spondylitis or in good health (not recorded which). The chain uses TRBV12-3 or TRBV12-4 and TRBJ2-7, with D possibly being TRBD1 (5 bases). CDR3 DNA: TGTGCCAGCAGACATTTGGGGCGGTACGAGCAGTACTTC. Its translation is CASRHLGRYEQYF.